The T cell receptor (beta chain) described here comes from a study of cytomegalovirus exposure and HLA in healthy donors. Trimming cost V 2 bases and J 3 bases, with 7 bases left between them. The germline gives CDR1 LNHDA, CDR2 SQIVND (reference sequence). The CDR3 runs 13 residues. About this clone itself: Within the sample, other DNA sequences also encode this same CDR3.

Generated by immunoSEQ multiplex PCR, the TCRdb table keeps only in-frame clones and is missing some. The table includes 150,000 to 180,000 clones, 86% detected once. The material sequenced was PBMCs. The receptor was isolated from a human donor in good health. The chain is built from TRBV19 and TRBJ1-2, with a weak D call TRBD1 (6 bases). The CDR3: CASSIQGHYGYTF. CDR3 DNA: TGTGCCAGTAGTATACAGGGGCACTATGGCTACACCTTC.